The subject of this entry is one T cell receptor (beta chain). No antigen is known for it. The CDR3 is 16 amino acids. Trimming cost V 1 base and J 3 bases; bases outside gene matches: 4. From germline, CDR1 is SGHTA and CDR2 FQGNSA. The primer mix had 60 Vbeta and 13 Jbeta primers. Profiled with immunoSEQ multiplex PCR; TCRdb holds only in-frame clones, not every one. The sample contains under 150,000 clones, around 75% of which appear only once. This sample was taken from a study of cytomegalovirus exposure and HLA in healthy donors. General study points: In a later analysis, most CMV-associated TCR beta chains appeared HLA-restricted.

This chain connects TRBV7-2 to TRBJ1-1; 11 bases agree with TRBD1. Sequenced input: PBMCs. The clonotype originates from a woman under 30 in good health and CMV-seronegative. CDR3 sequence reads: CASSLVPGQGDTEAFF. CDR3 DNA: TGTGCCAGCAGCTTAGTCCCGGGACAGGGGGACACTGAAGCTTTCTTT. The whole variable domain, filled in from reference TRBV7-2 and TRBJ1-1, reads GAGVSQSPSNKVTEKGKDVELRCDPISGHTALYWYRQSLGQGLEFLIYFQGNSAPDKSGLPSDRFSAERTGGSVSTLTIQRTQQEDSAVYLCASSLVPGQGDTEAFFGQGTRLTVV.